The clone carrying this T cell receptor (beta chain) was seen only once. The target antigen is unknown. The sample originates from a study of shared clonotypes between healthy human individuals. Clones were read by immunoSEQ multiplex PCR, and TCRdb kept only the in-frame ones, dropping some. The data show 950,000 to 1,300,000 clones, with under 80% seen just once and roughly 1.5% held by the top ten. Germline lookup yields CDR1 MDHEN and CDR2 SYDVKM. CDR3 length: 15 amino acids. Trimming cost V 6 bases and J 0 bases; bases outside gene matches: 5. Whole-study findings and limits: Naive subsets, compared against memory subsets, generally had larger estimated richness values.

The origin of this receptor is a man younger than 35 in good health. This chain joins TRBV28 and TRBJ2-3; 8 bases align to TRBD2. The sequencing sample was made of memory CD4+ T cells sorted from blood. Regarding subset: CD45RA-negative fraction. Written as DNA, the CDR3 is TGTGCCAGCAGCTCAGCGGGGGAAAGCACAGATACGCAGTATTTT. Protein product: CASSSAGESTDTQYF.